The rows below give T cell receptor beta chains drawn from one sample of a study of CD8+CD57+ T cells in acquired aplastic anemia. In TCRdb, the reads were re-called with MiXCR into one record per CDR3 protein. The sample lists 65,000 or so distinct CDR3 sequences; around 50% were seen once. Sequencing was done on a sample of sorted CD4+, CD8+, or CD8+CD57+ T cells (not recorded which) from PBMCs. The receptors shown here come from a human donor in good health, serving as a control. Both conserved end residues are part of each CDR3. The D gene is left open where the match is weak. Clone size, where shown, is once, few, many, or a class for clones that have expanded.

clone_size j_call v_call d_call cdr3_nt cdr3_aa
many TRBJ1-1 TRBV7-9 - TGTGCCAGCAGCTTAGCGCAGGGGAACACTGAAGCTTTCTTT CASSLAQGNTEAFF
- TRBJ1-5 TRBV2 - TGTGCCAGCAGTGAAGGGACAGCCAGCAATCAGCCCCAGCATTTT CASSEGTASNQPQHF
- TRBJ2-1 TRBV19 - TGTGCCAGTAGTACGGGGCGGGATACAAATGAGCAGTTCTTC CASSTGRDTNEQFF
many TRBJ2-3 TRBV6-1 TRBD2 TGTGCCAGCAAAGCAATTAGCGGGAGGGGTACAGATACGCAGTATTTT CASKAISGRGTDTQYF
few TRBJ1-2 TRBV7-9 TRBD1 TGTGCCAGCAGCTTAGGGCAGGGGGCTGGCTACACCTTC CASSLGQGAGYTF
few TRBJ2-1 TRBV28 TRBD1 TGTGCCAGCAGTTTCACCGGGACAGGGGCCTCCAATGAGCAGTTCTTC CASSFTGTGASNEQFF
many TRBJ2-3 TRBV14 TRBD2 TGTGCCAGCAGCCTAGCGGGAGGGCGCACAGATACGCAGTATTTT CASSLAGGRTDTQYF
- TRBJ2-3 TRBV10-3 TRBD2 TGTGCCCTCAAATCCGGACTAGGATCAGATACGCAGTATTTT CALKSGLGSDTQYF
few TRBJ2-7 TRBV18 - TGTGCCAGCTCATCCGGTCCTAGGGGAGCGAGGGCCTACGAGCAGTACTTC CASSSGPRGARAYEQYF
many TRBJ2-7 TRBV3-1 TRBD2 TGTGCCAGCAGCCTGGGACTAGCGGGAGTCGGTGGATACTTC CASSLGLAGVGGYF
- TRBJ1-2 TRBV7-2 - TGTGCCAGCAGCTCAGTGAAAGGCAGCTTCTATGGCTACACCTTC CASSSVKGSFYGYTF
- TRBJ2-7 TRBV19 - TGTGCCAGTAGTATCTTCGACAGCTACGAGCAGTACTTC CASSIFDSYEQYF
few TRBJ2-7 TRBV11-2 TRBD2 TGTGCCAGCAGCTATCGTCGGGACTACAACCCACCCTCCGAGCAGTACTTC CASSYRRDYNPPSEQYF
- TRBJ2-1 TRBV7-8 TRBD2 TGTGCCAGCAGCGTGGGACTAGCGGGAGTCTACAATGAGCAGTTCTTC CASSVGLAGVYNEQFF
- TRBJ2-7 TRBV2 TRBD2 TGTGCCAGCAGTGTCCTAGCGGGATTGGACGAGCAGTACTTC CASSVLAGLDEQYF
- TRBJ2-3 TRBV24-1 - TGTGCCACCAGCATCGCGGGGCTCACAGATACGCAGTATTTT CATSIAGLTDTQYF
many TRBJ2-7 TRBV28 - TGTGCCAGCAGGACATTCGGTGGACAGAGCCCCTACGAGCAGTACTTC CASRTFGGQSPYEQYF
- TRBJ1-5 TRBV6-1 - TGTGCCAGCAGTGAAGGGATGATCACAAGATATAGCAATCAGCCCCAGCATTTT CASSEGMITRYSNQPQHF
many TRBJ1-5 TRBV19 - TGTGCCAGTAGTATGGGAGGGGCAAGACGGGGCAATCAGCCCCAGCATTTT CASSMGGARRGNQPQHF
- TRBJ2-7 TRBV7-9 TRBD1 TGTGCCAGCAGCCCGGGGAAGGGGGCCTCCTACGAGCAGTACTTC CASSPGKGASYEQYF
- TRBJ2-1 TRBV11-3 - TGTGCCAGCAGCGAAACCCCTACAACCAATGAGCAGTTCTTC CASSETPTTNEQFF
- TRBJ1-2 TRBV24-1 TRBD1 TGTGCCACCAGTGATTGGGGGACAGGGAACCATGGCTACACCTTC CATSDWGTGNHGYTF
- TRBJ1-2 TRBV7-2 - TGTGCCAGCAGCTTAGCTAGGGAGTCTAACTATGGCTACACCTTC CASSLARESNYGYTF
- TRBJ2-1 TRBV11-2 - TGTGCCAGCAGCCGCCTCCCCGAATCGAATGAGCAGTTCTTC CASSRLPESNEQFF
medium-sized TRBJ2-1 TRBV19 TRBD2 TGTGCCAGTAGTTACCTAGCGGGAAGCAATGAGCAGTTCTTC CASSYLAGSNEQFF
- TRBJ1-2 TRBV25-1 - TGTGCCAGCAGTGGTGTCGGCTTCTATGGCTACACCTTC CASSGVGFYGYTF
many TRBJ2-1 TRBV20-1 - TGCAGTGCTAGAAGGACCTTCTACAATGAGCAGTTCTTC CSARRTFYNEQFF
- TRBJ1-1 TRBV15 - TGTGCCACCAGCAATGGTTATAACACTGAAGCTTTCTTT CATSNGYNTEAFF
- TRBJ2-7 TRBV15 TRBD1 TGTGCCACCAGCAGGGCCACAGGGGGTAGGCCCTACGAGCAGTACTTC CATSRATGGRPYEQYF
- TRBJ1-2 TRBV15 TRBD1 TGTGCCACCAGCCGGGACAGGGAACGGTACACCTTC CATSRDRERYTF
few TRBJ2-7 TRBV15 - TGTGCCACCGCCCAGGGGGGGTACGAGCAGTACTTC CATAQGGYEQYF